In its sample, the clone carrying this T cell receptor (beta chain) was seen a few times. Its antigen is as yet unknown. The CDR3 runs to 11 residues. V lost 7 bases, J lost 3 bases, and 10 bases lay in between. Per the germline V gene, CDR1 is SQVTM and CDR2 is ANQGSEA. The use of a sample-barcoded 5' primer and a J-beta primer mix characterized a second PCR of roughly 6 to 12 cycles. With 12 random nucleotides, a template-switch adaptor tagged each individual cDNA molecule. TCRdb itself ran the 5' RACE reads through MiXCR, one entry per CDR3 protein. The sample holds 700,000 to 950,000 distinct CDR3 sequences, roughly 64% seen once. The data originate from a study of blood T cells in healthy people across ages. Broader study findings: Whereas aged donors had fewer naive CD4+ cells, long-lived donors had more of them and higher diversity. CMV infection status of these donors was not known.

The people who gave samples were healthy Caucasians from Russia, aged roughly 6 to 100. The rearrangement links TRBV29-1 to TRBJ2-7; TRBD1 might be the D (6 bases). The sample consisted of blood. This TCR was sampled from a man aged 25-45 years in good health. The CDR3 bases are TGCAGCGCAGGGGTTCTCTACGAGCAGTACTTC. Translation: CSAGVLYEQYF.